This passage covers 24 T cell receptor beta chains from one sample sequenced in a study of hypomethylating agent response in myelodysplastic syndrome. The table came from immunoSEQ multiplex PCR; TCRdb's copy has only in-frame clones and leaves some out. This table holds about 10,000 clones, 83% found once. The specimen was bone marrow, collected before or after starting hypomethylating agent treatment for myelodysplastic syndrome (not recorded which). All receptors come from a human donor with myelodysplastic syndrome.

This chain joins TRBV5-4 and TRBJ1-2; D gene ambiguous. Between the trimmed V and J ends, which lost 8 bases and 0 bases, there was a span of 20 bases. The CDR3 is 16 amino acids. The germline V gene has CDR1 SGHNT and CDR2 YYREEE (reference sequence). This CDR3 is CASTVATSLANYGYTF. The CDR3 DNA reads TGTGCCAGTACGGTAGCTACTTCTCTCGCTAACTATGGCTACACCTTC.

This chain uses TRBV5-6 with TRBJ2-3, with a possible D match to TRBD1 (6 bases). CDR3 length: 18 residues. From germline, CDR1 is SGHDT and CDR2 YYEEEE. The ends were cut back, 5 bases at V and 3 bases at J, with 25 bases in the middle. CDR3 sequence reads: CASSWIPGQIGPTDTQYF. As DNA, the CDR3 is TGTGCCAGCAGTTGGATACCGGGACAAATAGGTCCGACAGATACGCAGTATTTT.

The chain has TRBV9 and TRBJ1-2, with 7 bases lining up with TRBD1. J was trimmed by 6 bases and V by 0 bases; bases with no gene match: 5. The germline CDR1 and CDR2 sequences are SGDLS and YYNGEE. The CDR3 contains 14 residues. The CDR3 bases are TGTGCCAGCAGCGTAGAGGGACAGCTAAATGGCTACACCTTC. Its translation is CASSVEGQLNGYTF. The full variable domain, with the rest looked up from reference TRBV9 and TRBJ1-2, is DSGVTQTPKHLITATGQRVTLRCSPRSGDLSVYWYQQSLDQGLQFLIQYYNGEERAKGNILERFSAQQFPDLHSELNLSSLELGDSALYFCASSVEGQLNGYTFGSGTRLTVV.

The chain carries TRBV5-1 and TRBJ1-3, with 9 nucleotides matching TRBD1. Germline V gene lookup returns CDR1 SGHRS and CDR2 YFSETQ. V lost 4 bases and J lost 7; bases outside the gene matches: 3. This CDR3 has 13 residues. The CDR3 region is CASSSGQGNTIYF. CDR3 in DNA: TGCGCCAGCAGCAGTGGACAGGGGAACACCATATATTTT.

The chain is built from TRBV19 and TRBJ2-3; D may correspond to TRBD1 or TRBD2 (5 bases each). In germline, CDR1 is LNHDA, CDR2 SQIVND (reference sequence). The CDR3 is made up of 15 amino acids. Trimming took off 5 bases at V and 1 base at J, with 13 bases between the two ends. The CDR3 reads CASSPRGPGTDTQYF. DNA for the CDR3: TGTGCCAGTAGTCCCCGGGGACCTGGCACAGATACGCAGTATTTT.

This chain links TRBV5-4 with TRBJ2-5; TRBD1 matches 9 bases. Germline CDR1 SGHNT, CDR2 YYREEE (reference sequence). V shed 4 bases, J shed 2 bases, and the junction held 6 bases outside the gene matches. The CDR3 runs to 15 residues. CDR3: CASSRRQGDQETQYF. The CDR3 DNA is TGTGCCAGCAGCCGTAGACAGGGGGATCAAGAGACCCAGTACTTC.

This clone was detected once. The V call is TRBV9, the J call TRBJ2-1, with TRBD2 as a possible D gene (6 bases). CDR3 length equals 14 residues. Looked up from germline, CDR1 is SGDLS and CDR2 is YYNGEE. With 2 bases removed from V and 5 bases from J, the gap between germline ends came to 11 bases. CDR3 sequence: CASSVVGGNNEQFF. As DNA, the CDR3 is TGTGCCAGCAGCGTCGTTGGAGGGAACAATGAGCAGTTCTTC.

Written as DNA, the CDR3 is TGTGCCAGCAAAGCAGGGCCTCGTACTCTCTACGAGCAGTACTTC. This sequence encodes CASKAGPRTLYEQYF. The chain uses TRBV7-2 and TRBJ2-7, with D possibly being TRBD1 (5 bases). The germline V and J ends were trimmed by 7 bases and 3 bases, with 19 bases remaining between them. The CDR3 sequence is 15 residues long. The germline CDR1 and CDR2 sequences are SGHTA and FQGNSA.

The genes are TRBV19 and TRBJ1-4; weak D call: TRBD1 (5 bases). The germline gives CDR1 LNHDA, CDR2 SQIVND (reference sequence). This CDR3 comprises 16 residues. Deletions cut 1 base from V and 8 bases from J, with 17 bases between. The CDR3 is CASSIAYGTRGEKLFF. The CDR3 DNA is TGTGCCAGTAGTATAGCATACGGGACCCGAGGAGAAAAACTGTTTTTT. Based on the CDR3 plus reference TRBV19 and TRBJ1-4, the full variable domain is DGGITQSPKYLFRKEGQNVTLSCEQNLNHDAMYWYRQDPGQGLRLIYYSQIVNDFQKGDIAEGYSVSREKKESFPLTVTSAQKNPTAFYLCASSIAYGTRGEKLFFGSGTQLSVL.

The CDR3 coding sequence is TGTGCCACCAACACACAGAACACCGGGGAGCTGTTTTTT. This gives the protein CATNTQNTGELFF. This chain connects TRBV2 to TRBJ2-2; the D is unclear. Trimming removed 10 bases from V and 1 base from J, with 10 bases in between. The germline gives CDR1 SNHLY, CDR2 FYNNEI. CDR3 size: 13 residues.

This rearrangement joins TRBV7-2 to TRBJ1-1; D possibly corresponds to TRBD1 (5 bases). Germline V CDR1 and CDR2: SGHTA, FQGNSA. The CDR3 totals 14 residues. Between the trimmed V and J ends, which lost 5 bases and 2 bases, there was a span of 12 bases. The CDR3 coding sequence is TGTGCCAGCAGCCTCGGGGCAACTAACACTGAAGCTTTCTTT. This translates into CASSLGATNTEAFF.

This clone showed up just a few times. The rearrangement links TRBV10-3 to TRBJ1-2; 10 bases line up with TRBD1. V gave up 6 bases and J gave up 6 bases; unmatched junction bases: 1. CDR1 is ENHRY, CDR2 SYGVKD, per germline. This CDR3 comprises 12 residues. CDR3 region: CAISGTGDGYTF. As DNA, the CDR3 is TGTGCCATCAGCGGGACAGGGGATGGCTACACCTTC.

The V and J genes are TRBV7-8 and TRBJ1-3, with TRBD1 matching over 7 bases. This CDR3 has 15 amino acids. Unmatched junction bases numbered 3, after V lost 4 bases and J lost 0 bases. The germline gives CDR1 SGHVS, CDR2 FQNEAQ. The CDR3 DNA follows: TGTGCCAGCAGCTGGGACAGTGCCTCTGGAAACACCATATATTTT. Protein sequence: CASSWDSASGNTIYF.

This CDR3 reads CASSLVASGTLEQYF. DNA of the CDR3: TGCGCCAGCAGCTTGGTGGCTAGCGGGACCCTGGAGCAGTACTTC. V is TRBV5-1 and J is TRBJ2-5; TRBD2 matches at 9 bases. This CDR3 contains 15 residues. J was trimmed by 11 bases and V by 0 bases; bases with no gene match: 11. Germline V gives CDR1 SGHRS, CDR2 YFSETQ.

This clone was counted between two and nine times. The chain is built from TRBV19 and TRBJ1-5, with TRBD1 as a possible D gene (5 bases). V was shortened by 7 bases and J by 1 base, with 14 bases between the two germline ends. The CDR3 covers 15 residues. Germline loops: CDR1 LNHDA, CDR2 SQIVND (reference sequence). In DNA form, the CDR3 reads TGTGCCAGTAAGGTTGGGGGAAGGAGCAATCAGCCCCAGCATTTT. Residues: CASKVGGRSNQPQHF.

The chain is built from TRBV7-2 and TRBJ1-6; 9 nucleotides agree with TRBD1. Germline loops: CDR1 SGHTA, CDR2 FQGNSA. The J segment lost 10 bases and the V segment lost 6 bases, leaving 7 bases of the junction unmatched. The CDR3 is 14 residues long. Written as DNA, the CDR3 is TGTGCCAGCAGTTGGACAGGGGAGGGCTCACCCCTCCACTTT. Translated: CASSWTGEGSPLHF.

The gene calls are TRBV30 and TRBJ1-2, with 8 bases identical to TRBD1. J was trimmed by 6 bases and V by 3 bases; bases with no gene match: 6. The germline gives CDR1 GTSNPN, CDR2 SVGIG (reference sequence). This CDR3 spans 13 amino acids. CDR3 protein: CAWRARDRNGYTF. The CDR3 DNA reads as TGTGCCTGGAGAGCCCGGGACAGGAATGGCTACACCTTC. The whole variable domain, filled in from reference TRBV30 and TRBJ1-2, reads SQTIHQWPATLVQPVGSPLSLECTVEGTSNPNLYWYRQAAGRGLQLLFYSVGIGQISSEVPQNLSASRPQDRQFILSSKKLLLSDSGFYLCAWRARDRNGYTFGSGTRLTVV.

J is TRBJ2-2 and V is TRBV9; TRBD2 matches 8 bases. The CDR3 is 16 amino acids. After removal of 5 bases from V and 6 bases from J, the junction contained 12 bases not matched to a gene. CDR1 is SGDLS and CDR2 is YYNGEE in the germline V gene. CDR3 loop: CASSAPLSGTPGELFF. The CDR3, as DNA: TGTGCCAGCAGTGCCCCCCTTAGCGGGACCCCCGGGGAGCTGTTTTTT.

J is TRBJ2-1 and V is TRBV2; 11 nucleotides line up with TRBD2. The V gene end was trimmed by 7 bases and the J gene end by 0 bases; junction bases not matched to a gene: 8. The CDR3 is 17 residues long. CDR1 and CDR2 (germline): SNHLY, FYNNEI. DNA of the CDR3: TGTGCCAGCAAGGCTAGCGGGGGGTTGAGCTCCTACAATGAGCAGTTCTTC. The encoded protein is CASKASGGLSSYNEQFF.

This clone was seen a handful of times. This CDR3 is CSGRGAFF. CDR3 coding DNA: TGCAGTGGGCGGGGAGCTTTCTTT. V usage is TRBV20-1 and J usage is TRBJ1-1; D gene uncertain. The germline V gene has CDR1 DFQATT and CDR2 SNEGSKA (reference sequence). The CDR3 runs 8 residues. V was cut by 7 bases and J by 10 bases, with 7 bases left in between.

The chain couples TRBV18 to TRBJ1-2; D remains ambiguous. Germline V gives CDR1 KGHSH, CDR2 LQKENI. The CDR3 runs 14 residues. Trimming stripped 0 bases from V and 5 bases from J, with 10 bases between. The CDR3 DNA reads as TGTGCCAGCTCACCACCCGGGATGGAATATGGCTACACCTTC. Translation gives CASSPPGMEYGYTF.

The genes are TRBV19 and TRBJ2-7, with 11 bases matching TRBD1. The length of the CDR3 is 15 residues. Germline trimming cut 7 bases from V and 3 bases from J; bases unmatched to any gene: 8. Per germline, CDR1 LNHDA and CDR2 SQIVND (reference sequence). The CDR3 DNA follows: TGTGCCAGTAAGCCAGGACAGGGGGCTTACTACGAGCAGTACTTC. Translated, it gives CASKPGQGAYYEQYF.

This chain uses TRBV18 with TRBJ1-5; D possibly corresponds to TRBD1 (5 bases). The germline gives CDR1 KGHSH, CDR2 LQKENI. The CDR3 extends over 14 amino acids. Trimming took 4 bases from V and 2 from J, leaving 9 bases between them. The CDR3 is CASSRREGNQPQHF. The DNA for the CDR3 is TGTGCCAGCTCACGCAGGGAGGGCAATCAGCCCCAGCATTTT.

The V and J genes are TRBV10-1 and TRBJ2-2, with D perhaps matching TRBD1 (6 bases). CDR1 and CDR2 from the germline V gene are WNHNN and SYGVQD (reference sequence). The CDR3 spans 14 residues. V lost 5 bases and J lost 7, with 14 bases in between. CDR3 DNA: TGCGCCAGCAGTCGGACAGTAAATGGCGGGGAGCTGTTTTTT. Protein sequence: CASSRTVNGGELFF.